This T cell receptor (beta chain) was captured in a study of lymphopenia after photon versus proton radiotherapy. This CDR3 is 15 amino acids long. Germline V lookup: CDR1 SGDLS, CDR2 YYNGEE. Trimming pared 7 bases from V and 1 base from J, leaving 17 bases between. Using immunoSEQ multiplex PCR, the repertoire was profiled, and TCRdb retains in-frame clones only, with some absent. Of 89,000 or so clones listed, about 86% were seen once; the top ten hold around 1.5%. General observations from the study: Larger post-nadir TCR diversity loss correlated inversely with survival in deceased patients. Only patients who died were analyzed for survival; proton advantage is unproven. Under photons, naive T cells and diversity fell while effector/memory populations rose. Post-nadir diversity loss with photons came from oligoclonal expansion, particularly CD8+ Temra cells.

Comment on this clone: The antigen is not known.

This clonotype originated in a man aged 55 to 69 with pancreatic cancer. Sequenced here: peripheral blood, sampled from a patient treated with proton-based radiotherapy. The rearrangement links TRBV9 to TRBJ1-1, with D uncertain. The CDR3 loop reads CASDPGHATNTEAFF. The CDR3 DNA follows: TGTGCCAGCGATCCGGGCCACGCAACGAACACTGAAGCTTTCTTT. Drawing the rest from reference TRBV9 and TRBJ1-1, the complete variable domain is DSGVTQTPKHLITATGQRVTLRCSPRSGDLSVYWYQQSLDQGLQFLIQYYNGEERAKGNILERFSAQQFPDLHSELNLSSLELGDSALYFCASDPGHATNTEAFFGQGTRLTVV.